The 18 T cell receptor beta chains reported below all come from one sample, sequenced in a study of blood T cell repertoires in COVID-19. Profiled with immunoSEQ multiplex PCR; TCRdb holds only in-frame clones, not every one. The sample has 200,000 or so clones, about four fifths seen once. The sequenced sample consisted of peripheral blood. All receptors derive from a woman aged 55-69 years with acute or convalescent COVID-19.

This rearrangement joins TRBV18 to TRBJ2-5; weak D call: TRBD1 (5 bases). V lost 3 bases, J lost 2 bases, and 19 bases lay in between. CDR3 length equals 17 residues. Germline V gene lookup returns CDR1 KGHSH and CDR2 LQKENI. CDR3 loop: CASSPWTPGMLQETQYF. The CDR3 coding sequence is TGTGCCAGCTCACCGTGGACACCAGGGATGCTTCAAGAGACCCAGTACTTC.

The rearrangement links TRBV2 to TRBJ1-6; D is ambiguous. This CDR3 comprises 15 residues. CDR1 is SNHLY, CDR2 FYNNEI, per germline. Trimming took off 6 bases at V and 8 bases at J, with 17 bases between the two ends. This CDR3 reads CASREVLSVDSPLHF. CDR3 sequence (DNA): TGTGCCAGCAGGGAGGTTTTGTCAGTAGATTCACCCCTCCACTTT. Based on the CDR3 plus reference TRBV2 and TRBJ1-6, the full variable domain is EPEVTQTPSHQVTQMGQEVILRCVPISNHLYFYWYRQILGQKVEFLVSFYNNEISEKSEIFDDQFSVERPDGSNFTLKIRSTKLEDSAMYFCASREVLSVDSPLHFGNGTRLTVT.

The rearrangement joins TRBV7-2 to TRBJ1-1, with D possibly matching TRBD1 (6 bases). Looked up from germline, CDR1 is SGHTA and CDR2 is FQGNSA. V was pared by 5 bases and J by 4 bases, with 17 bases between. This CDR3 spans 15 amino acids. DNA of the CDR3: TGTGCCAGCAGCCGGCAGGGGATCTTCGGCACTGAAGCTTTCTTT. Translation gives CASSRQGIFGTEAFF.

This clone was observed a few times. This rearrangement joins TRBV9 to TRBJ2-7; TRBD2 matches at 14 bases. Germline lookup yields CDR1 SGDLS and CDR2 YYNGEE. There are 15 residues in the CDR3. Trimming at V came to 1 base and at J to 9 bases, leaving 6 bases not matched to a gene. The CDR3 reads CASSVSGTSGGRQYF. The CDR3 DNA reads TGTGCCAGCAGCGTATCCGGGACTAGCGGGGGAAGGCAGTACTTC.

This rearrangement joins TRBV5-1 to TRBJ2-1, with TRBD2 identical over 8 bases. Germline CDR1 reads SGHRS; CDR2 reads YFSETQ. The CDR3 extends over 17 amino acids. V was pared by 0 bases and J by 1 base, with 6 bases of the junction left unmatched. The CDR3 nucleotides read TGCGCCAGCAGCTTGGGTTTAACTAGCGGATCCTACAATGAGCAGTTCTTC. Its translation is CASSLGLTSGSYNEQFF.

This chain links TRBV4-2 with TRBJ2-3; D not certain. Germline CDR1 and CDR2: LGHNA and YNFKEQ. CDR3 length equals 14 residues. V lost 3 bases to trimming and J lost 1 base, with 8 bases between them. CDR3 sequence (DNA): TGTGCCAGCAGCCACACAGACGGCACAGATACGCAGTATTTT. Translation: CASSHTDGTDTQYF.

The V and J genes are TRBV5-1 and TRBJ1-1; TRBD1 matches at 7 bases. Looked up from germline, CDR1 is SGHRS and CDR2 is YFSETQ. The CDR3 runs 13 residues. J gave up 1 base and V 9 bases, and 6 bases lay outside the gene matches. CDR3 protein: CATREGANTEAFF. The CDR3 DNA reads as TGCGCCACCAGAGAGGGGGCGAACACTGAAGCTTTCTTT.

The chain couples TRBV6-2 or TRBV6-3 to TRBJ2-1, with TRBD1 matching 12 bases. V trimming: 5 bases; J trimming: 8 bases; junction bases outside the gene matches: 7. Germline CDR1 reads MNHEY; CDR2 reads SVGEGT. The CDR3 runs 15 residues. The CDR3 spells CASSAPGQGAYEQFF. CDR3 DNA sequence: TGTGCCAGCAGTGCACCGGGACAGGGGGCATATGAGCAGTTCTTC.

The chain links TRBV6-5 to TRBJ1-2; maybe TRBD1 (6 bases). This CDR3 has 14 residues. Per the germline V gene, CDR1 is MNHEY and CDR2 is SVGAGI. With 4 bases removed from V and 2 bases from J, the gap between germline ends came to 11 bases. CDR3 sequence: CASSFYRENYGYTF. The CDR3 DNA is TGTGCCAGCAGTTTTTACAGGGAGAACTATGGCTACACCTTC.

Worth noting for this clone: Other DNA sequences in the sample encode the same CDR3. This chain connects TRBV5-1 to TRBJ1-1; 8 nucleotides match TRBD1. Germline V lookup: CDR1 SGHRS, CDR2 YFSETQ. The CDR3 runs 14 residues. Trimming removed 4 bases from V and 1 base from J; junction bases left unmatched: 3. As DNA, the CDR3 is TGCGCCAGCAGCAGAGGACAGGGGAACACTGAAGCTTTCTTT. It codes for CASSRGQGNTEAFF. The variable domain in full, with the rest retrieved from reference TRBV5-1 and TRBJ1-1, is KAGVTQTPRYLIKTRGQQVTLSCSPISGHRSVSWYQQTPGQGLQFLFEYFSETQRNKGNFPGRFSGRQFSNSRSEMNVSTLELGDSALYLCASSRGQGNTEAFFGQGTRLTVV.

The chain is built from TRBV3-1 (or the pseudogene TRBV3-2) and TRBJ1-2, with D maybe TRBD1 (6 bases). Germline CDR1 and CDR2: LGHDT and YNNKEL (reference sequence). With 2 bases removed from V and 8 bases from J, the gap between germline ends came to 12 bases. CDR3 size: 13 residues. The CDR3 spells CASSQTGTRGYTF. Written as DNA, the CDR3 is TGTGCCAGCAGCCAAACAGGGACGCGCGGCTACACCTTC.

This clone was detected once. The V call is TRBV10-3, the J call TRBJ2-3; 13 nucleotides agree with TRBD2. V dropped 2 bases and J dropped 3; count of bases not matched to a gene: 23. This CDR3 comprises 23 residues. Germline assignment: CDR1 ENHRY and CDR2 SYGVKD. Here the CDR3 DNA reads TGTGCCATCAGTGAGGGCAGGAGTGGTACTAGCGGGGGGGGAACTCCCGGGACAGATACGCAGTATTTT. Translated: CAISEGRSGTSGGGTPGTDTQYF.

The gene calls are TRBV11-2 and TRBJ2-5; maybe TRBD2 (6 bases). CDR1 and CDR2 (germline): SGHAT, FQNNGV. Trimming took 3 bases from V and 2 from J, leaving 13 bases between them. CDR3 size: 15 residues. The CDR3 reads CASSFSSLAQETQYF. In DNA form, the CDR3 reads TGTGCCAGCAGCTTTTCTTCACTAGCTCAAGAGACCCAGTACTTC.

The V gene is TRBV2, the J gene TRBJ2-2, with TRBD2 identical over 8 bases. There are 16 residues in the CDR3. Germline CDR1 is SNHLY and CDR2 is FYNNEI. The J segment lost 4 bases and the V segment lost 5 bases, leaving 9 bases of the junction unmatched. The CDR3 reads CASSRGLVGITGELFF. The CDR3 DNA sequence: TGTGCCAGCAGTCGGGGACTAGTGGGGATCACCGGGGAGCTGTTTTTT.

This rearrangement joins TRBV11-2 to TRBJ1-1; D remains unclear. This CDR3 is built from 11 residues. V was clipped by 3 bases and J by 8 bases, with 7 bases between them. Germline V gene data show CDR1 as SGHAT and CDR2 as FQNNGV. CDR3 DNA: TGTGCCAGCAGCTTCCAGATAGAAGCTTTCTTT. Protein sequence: CASSFQIEAFF. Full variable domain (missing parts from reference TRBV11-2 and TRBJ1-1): EAGVAQSPRYKIIEKRQSVAFWCNPISGHATLYWYQQILGQGPKLLIQFQNNGVVDDSQLPKDRFSAERLKGVDSTLKIQPAKLEDSAVYLCASSFQIEAFFGQGTRLTVV.

CDR3 sequence reads: CASSDSIAGQSYEQYF. The DNA of the CDR3 is TGTGCCAGCAGTGACTCGATCGCGGGTCAGTCCTACGAGCAGTACTTC. The chain carries TRBV6-4 and TRBJ2-7; D might be TRBD2 (5 bases). The CDR3 covers 16 residues. The germline gives CDR1 MRHNA, CDR2 SNTAGT. Trimming removed 0 bases from V and 1 base from J, with 13 bases in between.

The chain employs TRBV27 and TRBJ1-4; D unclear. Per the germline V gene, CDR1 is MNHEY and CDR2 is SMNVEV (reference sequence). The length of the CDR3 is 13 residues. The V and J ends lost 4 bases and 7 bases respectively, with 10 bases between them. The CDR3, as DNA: TGTGCCAGCAGTTCTTTTGGCAGTGAAAAACTGTTTTTT. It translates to CASSSFGSEKLFF.

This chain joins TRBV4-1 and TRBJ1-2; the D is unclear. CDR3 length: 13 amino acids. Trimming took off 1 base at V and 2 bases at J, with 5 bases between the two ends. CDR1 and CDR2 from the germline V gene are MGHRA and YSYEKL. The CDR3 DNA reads TGCGCCAGCAGCCAAGTCGGGAACTATGGCTACACCTTC. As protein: CASSQVGNYGYTF.